This is a list of T cell receptor beta chains from one sample in a study of tumor and adjacent non-tumor tissue in lung cancer. TCRdb reanalysed the multiplex PCR reads using MiXCR and keeps one entry per CDR3 protein. This sample has about 110,000 distinct CDR3 sequences, with roughly 77% found just once. The sample taken for sequencing was lung tumor tissue. The receptor source for this set is a woman in her sixties with non-small cell lung cancer. Both conserved end residues are part of each CDR3. D genes are given only for firm matches. Clone size is stated in some rows and not others, as once, few, many or a class when expanded.

D: TRBD2
size: many
J: TRBJ2-2
V: TRBV12-3/TRBV12-4
DNA: TGTGCCAGCAGTCCCAAAGCGGGGTCTGCCGGGGAGCTGTTTTTT
CDR3: CASSPKAGSAGELFF

D: -
size: -
J: TRBJ1-2
V: TRBV4-2
DNA: TGTGACAGCAGCCAAGATGCCCCGCGTGAGGGGTTCCATTATGGCTACACCTTC
CDR3: CDSSQDAPREGFHYGYTF

D: TRBD2
size: few
J: TRBJ2-4
V: TRBV7-8
DNA: TGTGCCAGCAGCCTAGCGGGAAGTTTCGGAAACATTCAGTACTTC
CDR3: CASSLAGSFGNIQYF

D: -
size: -
J: TRBJ2-7
V: TRBV11-2
DNA: TGTGCCAGCAGCTTAGATGATAGGGGGTTATCCTACGAGCAGTACTTC
CDR3: CASSLDDRGLSYEQYF

D: -
size: many
J: TRBJ2-4
V: TRBV12-3/TRBV12-4
DNA: TGTGCCAGCAGTTTTAATGCTGGAAAAAACATTCAGTACTTC
CDR3: CASSFNAGKNIQYF

D: TRBD1
size: -
J: TRBJ1-2
V: TRBV29-1
DNA: TGCAGCATGAATCCGACAGGGGGAAAGTATGGCTACACATTC
CDR3: CSMNPTGGKYGYTF

D: -
size: -
J: TRBJ1-3
V: TRBV11-1
DNA: TGTACCATCAGCAAGAGCGTGGGGGCCTGCATTGGAAACACCATATATTTT
CDR3: CTISKSVGACIGNTIYF

D: -
size: -
J: TRBJ2-7
V: TRBV28
DNA: TGTGCCAGCGGTTTACGCCAGGGTGAGGGAGGAGTCGACGAGCAGTACTTC
CDR3: CASGLRQGEGGVDEQYF

D: -
size: -
J: TRBJ2-5
V: TRBV20-1
DNA: TGCAGTGCTAGTATAGGAATCCTAGAGACCCAGTACTTC
CDR3: CSASIGILETQYF

D: -
size: -
J: TRBJ1-4
V: TRBV20-1
DNA: TGCAGTACCAGATTGGGGGAGCCCGGGGGGGGCGCAACCAATGAAAAACTGTTTTTT
CDR3: CSTRLGEPGGGATNEKLFF

D: -
size: -
J: TRBJ2-2
V: TRBV7-8
DNA: TGTGCCAGCAGCTCCAGGATAGGCCCCGGAAACACCGGGGAGCTGTTTTTT
CDR3: CASSSRIGPGNTGELFF

D: TRBD1
size: many
J: TRBJ1-2
V: TRBV5-1
DNA: TGCGCCAGCAGCGGCGGGACAGCTAACTATGGCTACACCTTC
CDR3: CASSGGTANYGYTF

D: -
size: -
J: TRBJ1-5
V: TRBV7-8
DNA: TGCGCCAGCAGGTTAGGATCAGGGCAGCCCCAGCATTTT
CDR3: CASRLGSGQPQHF

D: -
size: few
J: TRBJ2-7
V: TRBV11-3
DNA: TGTGCCAGCAGCAAAACAGGGACCTACGAGCATTACTTC
CDR3: CASSKTGTYEHYF

D: TRBD2
size: -
J: TRBJ2-1
V: TRBV6-6
DNA: TGTACCAGCAGGAAAGGGCTAGCGGGACGGAATGAGCAGTTCTTC
CDR3: CTSRKGLAGRNEQFF

D: TRBD2
size: -
J: TRBJ2-1
V: TRBV20-1
DNA: TGCAGTGCTAGGGCCCTAGCGGCTGACAATGAGCAGTTCTTC
CDR3: CSARALAADNEQFF

D: -
size: -
J: TRBJ2-3
V: TRBV20-1
DNA: TGCAGTGCTAGAGATTCAAGGGCCGGGGATCAGCCCCAGTATTTT
CDR3: CSARDSRAGDQPQYF

D: -
size: -
J: TRBJ2-6
V: TRBV6-2/TRBV6-3
DNA: TGTGCCACCCCCCCCGCTGGGACCAACGTCCTGACTTTC
CDR3: CATPPAGTNVLTF

D: -
size: few
J: TRBJ2-7
V: TRBV10-2
DNA: TGCGCCAGCAGCCACACTAGCGAGCAGTACTTC
CDR3: CASSHTSEQYF

D: -
size: -
J: TRBJ1-2
V: TRBV6-1
DNA: TGTGCCAGCAAACTTGCCCCTGGACGGGGGCTATTTTGGTACACCTTC
CDR3: CASKLAPGRGLFWYTF

D: -
size: medium-sized
J: TRBJ1-1
V: TRBV11-2
DNA: TGTGCCAGCAGCTTAGTTCAGGGGAACACTGAAGCTTTCTTT
CDR3: CASSLVQGNTEAFF

D: -
size: -
J: TRBJ2-7
V: TRBV11-2
DNA: TGTGCCAGCAGGGCCGACAGATACGAGCGGTACTTC
CDR3: CASRADRYERYF

D: TRBD2
size: few
J: TRBJ2-7
V: TRBV7-9
DNA: TGTGCCAGCAGCGAAACTAGCGACCACGAGCAGTACTTC
CDR3: CASSETSDHEQYF

D: -
size: -
J: TRBJ1-2
V: TRBV11-1
DNA: TGTGTCAGCAGCTCACAGAGCCCGCTCTATGGCTACACTTTC
CDR3: CVSSSQSPLYGYTF

D: TRBD2
size: -
J: TRBJ2-5
V: TRBV7-9
DNA: TGTGCCAGCAGCTTAGGATTAGCGGGAATCCAAGAGATCCAGTACTTC
CDR3: CASSLGLAGIQEIQYF